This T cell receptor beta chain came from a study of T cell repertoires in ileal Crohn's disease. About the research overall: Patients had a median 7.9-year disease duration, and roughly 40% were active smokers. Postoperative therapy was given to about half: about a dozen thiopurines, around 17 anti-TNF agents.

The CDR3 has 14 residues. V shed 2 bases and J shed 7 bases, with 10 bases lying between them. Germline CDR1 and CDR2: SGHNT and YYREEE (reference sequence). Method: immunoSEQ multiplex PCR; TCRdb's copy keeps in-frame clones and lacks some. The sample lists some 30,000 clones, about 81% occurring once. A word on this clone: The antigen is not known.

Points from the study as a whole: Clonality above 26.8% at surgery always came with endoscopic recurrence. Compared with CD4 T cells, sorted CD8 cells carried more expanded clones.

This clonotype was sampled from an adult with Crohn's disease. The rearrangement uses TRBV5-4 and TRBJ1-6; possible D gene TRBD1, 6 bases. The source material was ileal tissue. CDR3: CASSLGQGNSPLHF. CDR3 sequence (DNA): TGTGCCAGCAGCTTAGGTCAGGGGAATTCACCCCTCCACTTT.